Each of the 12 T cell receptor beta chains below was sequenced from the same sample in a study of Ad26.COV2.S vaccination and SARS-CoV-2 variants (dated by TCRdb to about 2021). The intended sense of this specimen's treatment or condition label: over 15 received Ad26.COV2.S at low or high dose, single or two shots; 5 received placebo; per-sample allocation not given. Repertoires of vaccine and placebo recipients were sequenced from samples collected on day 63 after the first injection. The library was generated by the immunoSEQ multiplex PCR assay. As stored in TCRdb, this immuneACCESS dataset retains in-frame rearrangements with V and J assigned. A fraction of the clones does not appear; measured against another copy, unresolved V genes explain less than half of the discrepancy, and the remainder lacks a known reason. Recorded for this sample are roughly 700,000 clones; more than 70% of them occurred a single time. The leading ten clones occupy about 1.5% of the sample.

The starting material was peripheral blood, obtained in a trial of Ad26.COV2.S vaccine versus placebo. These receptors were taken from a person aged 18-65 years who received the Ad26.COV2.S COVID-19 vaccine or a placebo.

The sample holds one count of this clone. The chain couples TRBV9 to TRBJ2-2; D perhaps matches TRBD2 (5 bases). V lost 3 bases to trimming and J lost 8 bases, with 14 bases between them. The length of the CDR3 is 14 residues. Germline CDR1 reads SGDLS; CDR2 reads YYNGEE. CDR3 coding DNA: TGTGCCAGCAGCGGCGCGGAGGCAAGGGGGGAGCTGTTTTTT. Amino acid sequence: CASSGAEARGELFF. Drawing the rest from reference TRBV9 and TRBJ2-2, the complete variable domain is DSGVTQTPKHLITATGQRVTLRCSPRSGDLSVYWYQQSLDQGLQFLIQYYNGEERAKGNILERFSAQQFPDLHSELNLSSLELGDSALYFCASSGAEARGELFFGEGSRLTVL.

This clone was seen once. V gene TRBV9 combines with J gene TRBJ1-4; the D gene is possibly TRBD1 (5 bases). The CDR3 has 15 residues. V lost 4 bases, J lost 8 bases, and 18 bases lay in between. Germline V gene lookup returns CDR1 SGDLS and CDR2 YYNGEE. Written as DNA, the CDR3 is TGTGCCAGCAGCCCGGGGGGGGAACTACGGGAAAAACTGTTTTTT. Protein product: CASSPGGELREKLFF.

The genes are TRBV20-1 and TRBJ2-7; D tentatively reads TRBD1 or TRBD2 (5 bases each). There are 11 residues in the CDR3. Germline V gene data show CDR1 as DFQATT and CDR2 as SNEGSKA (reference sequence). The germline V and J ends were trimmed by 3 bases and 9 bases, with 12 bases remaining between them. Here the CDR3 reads CSARFGAWQYF. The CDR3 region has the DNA TGCAGTGCTAGGTTCGGGGCTTGGCAGTACTTC.

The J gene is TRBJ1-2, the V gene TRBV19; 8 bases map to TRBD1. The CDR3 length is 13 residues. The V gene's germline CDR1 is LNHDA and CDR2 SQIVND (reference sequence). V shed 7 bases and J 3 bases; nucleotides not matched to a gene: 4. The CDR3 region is CASTADRDYGYTF. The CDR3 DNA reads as TGTGCCAGTACCGCGGACAGGGACTATGGCTACACCTTC. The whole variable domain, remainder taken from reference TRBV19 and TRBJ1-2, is DGGITQSPKYLFRKEGQNVTLSCEQNLNHDAMYWYRQDPGQGLRLIYYSQIVNDFQKGDIAEGYSVSREKKESFPLTVTSAQKNPTAFYLCASTADRDYGYTFGSGTRLTVV.

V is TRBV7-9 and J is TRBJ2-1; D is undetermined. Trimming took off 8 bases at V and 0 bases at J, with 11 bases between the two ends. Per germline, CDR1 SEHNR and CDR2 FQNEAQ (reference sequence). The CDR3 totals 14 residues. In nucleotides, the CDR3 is TGTGCCAGCGCTTTATCGAGCTCCTACAATGAGCAGTTCTTC. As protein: CASALSSSYNEQFF.

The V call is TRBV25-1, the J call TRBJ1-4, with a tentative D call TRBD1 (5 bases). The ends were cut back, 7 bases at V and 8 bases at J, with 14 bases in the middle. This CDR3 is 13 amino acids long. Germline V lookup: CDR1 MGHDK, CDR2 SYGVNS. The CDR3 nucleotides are TGTGCCAGCACAACGCGACAGCAAGAAAAACTGTTTTTT. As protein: CASTTRQQEKLFF.

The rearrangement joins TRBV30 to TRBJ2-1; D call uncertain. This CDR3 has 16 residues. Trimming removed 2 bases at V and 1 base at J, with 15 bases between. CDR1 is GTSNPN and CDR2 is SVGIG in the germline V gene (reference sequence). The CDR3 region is CAWSRYVGHSYNEQFF. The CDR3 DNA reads TGTGCCTGGAGTCGGTACGTGGGCCATTCCTACAATGAGCAGTTCTTC.

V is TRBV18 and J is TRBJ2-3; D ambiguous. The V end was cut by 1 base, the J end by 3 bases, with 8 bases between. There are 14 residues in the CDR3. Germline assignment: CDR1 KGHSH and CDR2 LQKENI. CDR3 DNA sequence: TGTGCCAGCTCACCACTGCAGGTAACAGATACGCAGTATTTT. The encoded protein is CASSPLQVTDTQYF. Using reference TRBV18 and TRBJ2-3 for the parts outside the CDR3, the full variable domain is NAGVMQNPRHLVRRRGQEARLRCSPMKGHSHVYWYRQLPEEGLKFMVYLQKENIIDESGMPKERFSAEFPKEGPSILRIQQVVRGDSAAYFCASSPLQVTDTQYFGPGTRLTVL.

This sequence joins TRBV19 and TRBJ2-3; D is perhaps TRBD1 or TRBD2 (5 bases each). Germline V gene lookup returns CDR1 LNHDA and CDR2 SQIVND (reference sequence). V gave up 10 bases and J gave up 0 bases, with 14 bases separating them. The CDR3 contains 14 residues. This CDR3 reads CATSGTYSTDTQYF. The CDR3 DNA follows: TGTGCCACCTCCGGGACGTATAGCACAGATACGCAGTATTTT.

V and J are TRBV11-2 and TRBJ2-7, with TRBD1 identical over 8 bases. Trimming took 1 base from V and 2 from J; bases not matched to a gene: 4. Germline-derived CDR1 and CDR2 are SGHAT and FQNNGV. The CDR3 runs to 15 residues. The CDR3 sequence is CASSLVQGATYEQYF. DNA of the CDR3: TGTGCCAGCAGCTTAGTTCAGGGGGCTACCTACGAGCAGTACTTC.

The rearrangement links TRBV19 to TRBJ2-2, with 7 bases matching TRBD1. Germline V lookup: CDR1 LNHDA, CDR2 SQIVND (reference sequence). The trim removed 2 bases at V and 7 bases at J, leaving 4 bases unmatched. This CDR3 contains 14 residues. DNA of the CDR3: TGTGCCAGTAGTATAACAGGGGCCATCGGGGAGCTGTTTTTT. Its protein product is CASSITGAIGELFF.

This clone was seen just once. The CDR3 region is CASSLRGLSYGYTF. The CDR3 nucleotides read TGCGCCAGCAGCCTCAGGGGCTTATCCTATGGCTACACCTTC. The V and J genes are TRBV5-1 and TRBJ1-2; weak D call: TRBD1 (6 bases). The germline V and J ends were trimmed by 4 bases and 4 bases, with 14 bases remaining between them. The germline V gene has CDR1 SGHRS and CDR2 YFSETQ. The CDR3 has 14 amino acids. Full variable domain (outside the CDR3, taken from reference TRBV5-1 and TRBJ1-2): KAGVTQTPRYLIKTRGQQVTLSCSPISGHRSVSWYQQTPGQGLQFLFEYFSETQRNKGNFPGRFSGRQFSNSRSEMNVSTLELGDSALYLCASSLRGLSYGYTFGSGTRLTVV.